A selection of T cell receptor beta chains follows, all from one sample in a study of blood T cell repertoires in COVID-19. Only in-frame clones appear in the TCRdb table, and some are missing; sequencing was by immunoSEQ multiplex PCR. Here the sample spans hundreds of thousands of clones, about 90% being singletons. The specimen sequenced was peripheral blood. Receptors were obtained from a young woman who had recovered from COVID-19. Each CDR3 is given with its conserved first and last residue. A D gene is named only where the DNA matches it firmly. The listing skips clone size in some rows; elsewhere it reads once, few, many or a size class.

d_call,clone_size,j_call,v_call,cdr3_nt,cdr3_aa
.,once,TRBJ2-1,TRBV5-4,TGTGCCAGCAGCTTGCCCCTGGCAGGGGAGCAGTTCTTC,CASSLPLAGEQFF
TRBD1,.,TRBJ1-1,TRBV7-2,TGTGCCAGCAGCTTACGGACAGGGGACAGCACTGAAGCTTTCTTT,CASSLRTGDSTEAFF
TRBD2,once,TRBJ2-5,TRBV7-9,TGTGCCAGCAGCCTAACAGCGGGCGGGGGAGAGACCCAGTACTTC,CASSLTAGGGETQYF
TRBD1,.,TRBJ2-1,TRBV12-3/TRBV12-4,TGTGCCAGCAGTCCGGGACAGGAGCAGTTCTTC,CASSPGQEQFF
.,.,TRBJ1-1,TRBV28,TGTGCCAGCAGCGGACTGCCGAGAATGAACACTGAAGCTTTCTTT,CASSGLPRMNTEAFF
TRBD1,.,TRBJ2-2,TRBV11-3,TGTGCCAGCAGCCCCAGGGGGCGACGAACCGGGGAGCTGTTTTTT,CASSPRGRRTGELFF
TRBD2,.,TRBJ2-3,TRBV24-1,TGTGCCACCAGTGATTTGTTCGAACTAGCGGGGCCCCCGAGCACAGATACGCAGTATTTT,CATSDLFELAGPPSTDTQYF
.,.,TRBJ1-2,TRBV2,TGTGCCAGCAGAGCAGGGTCCTATGGCTACACCTTC,CASRAGSYGYTF
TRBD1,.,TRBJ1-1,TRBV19,TGTGCCAGCGCCCGGGACAGGGGTCTTCGTGAAGCTTTCTTT,CASARDRGLREAFF
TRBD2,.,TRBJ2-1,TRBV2,TGTGCCAGTAGCGGGACTAGCGGATACAATGAGCAGTTCTTC,CASSGTSGYNEQFF
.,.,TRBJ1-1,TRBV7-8,TGTGCCAGCAGACCTCAGCAGGGCACTGAAGCTTTCTTT,CASRPQQGTEAFF
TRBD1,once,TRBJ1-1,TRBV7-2,TGTGCCAGCACCTTAAGGAGACAGGGGGCACACGCTTTCTTT,CASTLRRQGAHAFF
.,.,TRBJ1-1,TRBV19,TGTGCCAGTAGTATTAAGGGGCTCAACACTGAAGCTTTCTTT,CASSIKGLNTEAFF
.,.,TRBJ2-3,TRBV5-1,TGCGCCAGCGCGAGAGGCGGGAGCACAGATACGCAGTATTTT,CASARGGSTDTQYF
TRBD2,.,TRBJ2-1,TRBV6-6,TGTGCCAGCATCCCGACTAGCGGGCACAATGAGCAGTTCTTC,CASIPTSGHNEQFF
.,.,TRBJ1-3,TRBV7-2,TGTGCCAGCAGCTTTCCAGGGTCAAGAAACACCATATATTTT,CASSFPGSRNTIYF
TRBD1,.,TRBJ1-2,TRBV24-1,TGTGCCACCAGTGATACGGGACAGGGGAAATTCTATGGCTACACCTTC,CATSDTGQGKFYGYTF
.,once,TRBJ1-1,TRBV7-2,TGTGCCAGCAGCTTTTTGGTCATGTGGGAGTTGAACACTGAAGCTTTCTTT,CASSFLVMWELNTEAFF
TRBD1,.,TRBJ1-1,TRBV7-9,TGTGCCAGCAGTTGGGGACAGCCGGAGGATACTGAAGCTTTCTTT,CASSWGQPEDTEAFF
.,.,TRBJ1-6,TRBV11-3,TGTGCCAGCAGCTCCCGGAAGGGAGTCAATTCACCCCTCCACTTT,CASSSRKGVNSPLHF
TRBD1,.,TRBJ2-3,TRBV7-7,TGTGCCAGCAGCGACGGACAGGGGGGCACAGATACGCAGTATTTT,CASSDGQGGTDTQYF
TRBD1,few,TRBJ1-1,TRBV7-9,TGTGCCAGCAGCCCAACAGGGGCCCATGAAGCTTTCTTT,CASSPTGAHEAFF
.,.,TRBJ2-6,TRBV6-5,TGTGCCAGCAGAGGGGCCGGGGCCAACGTCCTGACTTTC,CASRGAGANVLTF
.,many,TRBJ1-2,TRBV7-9,TGTGCCAGCAGCTGGGCCCCTCTCGCATCGAATGGCTACACCTTC,CASSWAPLASNGYTF
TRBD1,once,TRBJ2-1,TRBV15,TGTGCCACCAGCAGAGATTGGGACAGGGGGTTGTATGAGCAGTTCTTC,CATSRDWDRGLYEQFF
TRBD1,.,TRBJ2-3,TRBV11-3,TGTGCCAGCAGCTTAGGGACAGGGCGGGCAGATACGCAGTATTTT,CASSLGTGRADTQYF
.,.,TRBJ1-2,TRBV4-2,TGTGCCAGCAGCCAAGTTAACCCGAGAAATAACTATGGCTACACCTTC,CASSQVNPRNNYGYTF
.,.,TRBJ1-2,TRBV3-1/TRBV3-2,TGTGCCAGCAGCCAAGAGATAGGGGGTCGCTCTAATGGCTACACCTTC,CASSQEIGGRSNGYTF
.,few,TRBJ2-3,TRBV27,TGTGCCACCAGGAGGGGGGGAAGGACAGATACGCAGTATTTT,CATRRGGRTDTQYF
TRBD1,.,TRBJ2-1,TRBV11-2,TGTGCCAGCAGCTTGGACAGGGACGATGAGCAGTTCTTC,CASSLDRDDEQFF
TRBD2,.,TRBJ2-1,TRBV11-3,TGTGCCAGCAGCTTAGTTAGCGGGAGGGCCCCCTACAATGAGCAGTTCTTC,CASSLVSGRAPYNEQFF
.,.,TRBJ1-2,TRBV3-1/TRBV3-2,TGTGCCAGCAGCCAAGTGGACAGAGCTAACTATGGCTACACCTTC,CASSQVDRANYGYTF
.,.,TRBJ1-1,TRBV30,TGTGCCTGGAGTGCAAGGGGCACTGAAGCTTTCTTT,CAWSARGTEAFF
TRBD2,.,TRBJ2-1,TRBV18,TGTGCCAGCTCACTATACCCCGGACTAGCGGGAATGGACAATGAGCAGTTCTTC,CASSLYPGLAGMDNEQFF
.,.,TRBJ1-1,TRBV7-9,TGTGCCAGCAGCTTAACGGACACTGAAGCTTTCTTT,CASSLTDTEAFF
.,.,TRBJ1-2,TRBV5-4,TGTGCCAGCAGCGGCCGGGGGGATTACTATGGCTACACCTTC,CASSGRGDYYGYTF
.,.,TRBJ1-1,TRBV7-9,TGTGCCAGCAGCTTAGGAGGGGGAGCCCGTCTGAACACTGAAGCTTTCTTT,CASSLGGGARLNTEAFF
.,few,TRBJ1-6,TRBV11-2,TGTGCCAGCAGCTTAGCCGGCTATAATTCACCCCTCCACTTT,CASSLAGYNSPLHF
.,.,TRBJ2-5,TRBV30,TGTGCCTGGAGTAGGGGGGGCGGGGGAGAGACCCAGTACTTC,CAWSRGGGGETQYF
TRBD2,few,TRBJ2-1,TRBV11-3,TGTGCCAGCAGCCATAGCGGGAGGGCGAATGAGCAGTTCTTC,CASSHSGRANEQFF
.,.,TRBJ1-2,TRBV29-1,TGCAGCGTCGGCGGGGCAGGGGAGGGCTACTATGGCTACACCTTC,CSVGGAGEGYYGYTF
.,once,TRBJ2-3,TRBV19,TGTGCCAGTAGTATATCGACAGGCCCGCAGTATTTT,CASSISTGPQYF
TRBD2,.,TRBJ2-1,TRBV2,TGTGCCAGCAGTAGCGGGAGATGGAATGAGCAGTTCTTC,CASSSGRWNEQFF
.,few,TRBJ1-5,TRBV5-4,TGTGCCAGCAGCTTACAGGGTAATCAGCCCCAGCATTTT,CASSLQGNQPQHF
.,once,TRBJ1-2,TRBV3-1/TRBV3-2,TGTGCCAGCAGCCAAGCGCAGTCCTATGGCTACACCTTC,CASSQAQSYGYTF
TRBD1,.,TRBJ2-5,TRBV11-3,TGTGCCAGCAGCTTAGGTCAGGACAGGGGGCGCGGGGAGACCCAGTACTTC,CASSLGQDRGRGETQYF
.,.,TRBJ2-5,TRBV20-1,TGCAGTGCTAGAGATTACGGGGACCAGTACTTC,CSARDYGDQYF
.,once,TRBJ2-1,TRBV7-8,TGTGCCAGCAGCTTAGCCCCACAGGGTCGTCACAATGAGCAGTTCTTC,CASSLAPQGRHNEQFF
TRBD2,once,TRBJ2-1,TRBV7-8,TGTGCCAGCAGCTTAGGGGCGGGACTAGCGGGCGAAAGCTCCTACAATGAGCAGTTCTTC,CASSLGAGLAGESSYNEQFF
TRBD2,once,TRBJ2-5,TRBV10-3,TGTGCCATCAGTGACGGGCAGACTAGCGGGAGGGGGAAGGAGACCCAGTACTTC,CAISDGQTSGRGKETQYF
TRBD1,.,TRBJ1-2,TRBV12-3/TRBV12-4,TGTGCCAGCAGACAGGGGGCGCATGGCTACACCTTC,CASRQGAHGYTF
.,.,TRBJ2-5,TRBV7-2,TGTGCCAGCAGCTTATGGGCCAGGGTCGCAGAGACCCAGTACTTC,CASSLWARVAETQYF
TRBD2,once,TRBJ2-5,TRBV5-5,TGTGCCAGCAGCTTGGGCCGCGGGGGTTTGCAAGAGACCCAGTACTTC,CASSLGRGGLQETQYF